The clone carrying this T cell receptor (beta chain) appeared many times. Its cognate antigen is unknown. Exclusions: uncontrolled infection, other autoimmune disease, pregnancy, lactation. The entry originates in a study of T cells in Graves' hyperthyroidism and ophthalmopathy. Study-wide results and limits: Blood also showed most of the thyroid clonotypes that were expanded above 0.001.

With 6 bases removed from V and 3 bases from J, the gap between germline ends came to 11 bases. The CDR3 runs 13 residues. From RNA transcripts, TCR beta CDR3 regions were amplified. First-round RT-PCR of the TCR CDR3 relied on the HTBI primer set. One entry per CDR3 protein, called by TCRdb with MiXCR from the multiplex PCR reads. The table has hundreds of thousands of distinct CDR3 sequences, about 18% seen once. The TCR comes from a woman aged 60 to 75 with Graves' ophthalmopathy. The J gene is TRBJ1-2, the V gene TRBV12-3 or TRBV12-4, with D possibly being TRBD1 (6 bases). Sequenced: blood. The CDR3: CASRWDNDYGYTF. The CDR3 coding sequence is TGTGCCAGCAGATGGGACAACGACTATGGCTACACCTTC.